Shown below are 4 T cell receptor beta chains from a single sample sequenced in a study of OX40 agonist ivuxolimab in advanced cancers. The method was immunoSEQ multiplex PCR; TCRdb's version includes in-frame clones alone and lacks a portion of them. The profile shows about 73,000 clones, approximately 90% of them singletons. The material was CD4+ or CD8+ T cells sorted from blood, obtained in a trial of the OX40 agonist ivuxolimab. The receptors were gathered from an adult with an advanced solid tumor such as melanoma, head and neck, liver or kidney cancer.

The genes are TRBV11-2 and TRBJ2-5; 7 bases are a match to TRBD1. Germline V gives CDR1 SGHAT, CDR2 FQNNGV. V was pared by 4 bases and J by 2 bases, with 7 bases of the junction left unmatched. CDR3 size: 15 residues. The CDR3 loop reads CASSYRDSRQETQYF. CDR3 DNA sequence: TGTGCCAGCAGCTACCGGGACAGTAGACAAGAGACCCAGTACTTC.

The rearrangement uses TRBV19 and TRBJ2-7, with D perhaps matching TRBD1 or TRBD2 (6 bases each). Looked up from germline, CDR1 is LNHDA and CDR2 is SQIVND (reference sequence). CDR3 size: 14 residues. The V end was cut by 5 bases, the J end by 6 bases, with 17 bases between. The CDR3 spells CASSPRGAPGEQYF. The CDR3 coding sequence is TGTGCCAGTAGTCCAAGGGGGGCCCCCGGCGAGCAGTACTTC. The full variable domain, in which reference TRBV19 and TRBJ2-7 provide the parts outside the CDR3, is DGGITQSPKYLFRKEGQNVTLSCEQNLNHDAMYWYRQDPGQGLRLIYYSQIVNDFQKGDIAEGYSVSREKKESFPLTVTSAQKNPTAFYLCASSPRGAPGEQYFGPGTRLTVT.

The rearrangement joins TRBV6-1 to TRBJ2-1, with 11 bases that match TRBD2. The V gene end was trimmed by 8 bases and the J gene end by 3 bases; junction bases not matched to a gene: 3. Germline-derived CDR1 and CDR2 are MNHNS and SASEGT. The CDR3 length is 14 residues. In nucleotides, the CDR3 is TGTGCCAGCGGGGGACTAGCGGACTACAATGAGCAGTTCTTC. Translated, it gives CASGGLADYNEQFF.

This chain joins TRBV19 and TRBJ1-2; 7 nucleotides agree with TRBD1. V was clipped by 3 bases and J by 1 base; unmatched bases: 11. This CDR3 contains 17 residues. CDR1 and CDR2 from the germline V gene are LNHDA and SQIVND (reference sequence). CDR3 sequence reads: CASSIAPLGQLNYGYTF. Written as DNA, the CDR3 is TGTGCCAGTAGTATTGCCCCTCTGGGACAGCTTAACTATGGCTACACCTTC.